This TCR beta chain stems from a study of shared clonotypes between healthy human individuals. Study-wide results and caveats: Few donors limited the genetic and exposure-history diversity represented.

CD45RO-negative, CCR7-positively selected cells formed the naive CD8 fraction, excluding terminally differentiated effector memory CD45RA+ cells. Method: immunoSEQ multiplex PCR; TCRdb's copy keeps in-frame clones and lacks some. The table shows millions of clones, with roughly 91% occurring only once. Germline assignment: CDR1 SGHTA and CDR2 FQGNSA. There are 13 residues in the CDR3. V was shortened by 1 base and J by 8 bases, with 9 bases between the two germline ends. As regards this clone: Its matching antigen is unknown.

This clonotype was obtained from a man aged 18 to 30 in good health. Some clones in this sample may be carry-over from other donors' samples. The specimen was naive CD8+ T cells from PBMCs. The J gene is TRBJ2-1, the V gene TRBV7-2, with D unresolved. The CDR3 DNA reads TGTGCCAGCAGCTTAGGAGTATTTGATGAGCAGTTCTTC. It specifies CASSLGVFDEQFF.